Below, 28 T cell receptor beta chains from the same sample are listed, as sequenced in a study of molecular identifiers for immune sequencing clone quantification. TCRdb fed the PCR reads into MiXCR, producing one record per CDR3 protein. The sample yields 250,000 to 400,000 distinct CDR3 sequences, about a fifth seen once. The specimen was naive CD8+ T cells from blood, with Jurkat cell RNA spiked in. Subset specified: FACS-sorted CD8+CD4-CCR7+CD45RA+ naive T cells. These receptors all stem from a human donor in good health. Some libraries in this study had Jurkat cell RNA spiked in.

This clonotype turned up a few times. The rearrangement links TRBV4-1 to TRBJ2-5, with D perhaps matching TRBD2 (5 bases). Germline CDR1 MGHRA, CDR2 YSYEKL. The CDR3 loop spans 18 amino acids. Trimming took 1 base from V and 2 from J, leaving 20 bases between them. CDR3 sequence reads: CASSQVAGKAYSQETQYF. CDR3 coding DNA: TGCGCCAGCAGCCAAGTCGCCGGGAAAGCCTACTCACAAGAGACCCAGTACTTC.

This clonotype was counted at least ten times. The V and J genes are TRBV29-1 and TRBJ2-3, with D perhaps TRBD2 (5 bases). Trimming shortened V by 4 bases and J by 2 bases, and 13 bases separated the two germline ends. The CDR3 consists of 14 residues. In germline, CDR1 is SQVTM, CDR2 ANQGSEA. The DNA for the CDR3 is TGCAGCGTTGGAGGTTCGGGAACCACAGATACGCAGTATTTT. Its translation: CSVGGSGTTDTQYF.

This clonotype was found many times. This chain uses TRBV29-1 with TRBJ1-5, with D possibly TRBD1 on 6 matching bases. Germline V CDR1 and CDR2: SQVTM, ANQGSEA. V lost 6 bases, J lost 3 bases, and 15 bases lay in between. The CDR3 covers 14 residues. The CDR3 DNA is TGCAGCGTGGGAGACCGACAGGCCAATCAGCCCCAGCATTTT. The encoded protein is CSVGDRQANQPQHF.

Comments on this clonotype: One end of the junction fails to match germline, which may point to a read error. The J gene is TRBJ2-1, the V gene TRBV7-3, with D perhaps TRBD2 (6 bases). The CDR3 spans 20 residues. Germline V gene sequence: CDR1 SGHTA, CDR2 FQGTGA. Written as DNA, the CDR3 is TGTGCCAGCAGCTTAACCGCTAATCCAGCGGGCAAACACCACTACAATGAGCAGTTTTTC. This gives the protein CASSLTANPAGKHHYNEQFF.

This clonotype has a count of ten or more. The rearrangement joins TRBV30 to TRBJ2-7; no definite D call. The CDR3 spans 14 residues. Germline V gives CDR1 GTSNPN, CDR2 SVGIG (reference sequence). Between the trimmed V and J ends, which lost 0 bases and 6 bases, there was a span of 15 bases. CDR3 region: CAWSVPGHLPEQYF. In DNA, the CDR3 is TGTGCCTGGAGTGTGCCGGGCCATCTCCCCGAGCAGTACTTC. The variable domain in full, completed from reference TRBV30 and TRBJ2-7, reads SQTIHQWPATLVQPVGSPLSLECTVEGTSNPNLYWYRQAAGRGLQLLFYSVGIGQISSEVPQNLSASRPQDRQFILSSKKLLLSDSGFYLCAWSVPGHLPEQYFGPGTRLTVT.

V and J are TRBV20-1 and TRBJ2-3, with a tentative D call TRBD2 (6 bases). Germline-derived CDR1 and CDR2 are DFQATT and SNEGSKA (reference sequence). Trimming cost V 0 bases and J 2 bases, with 21 bases left between them. This CDR3 is built from 18 residues. The CDR3 DNA is TGCAGTGCTAGAGATCTGGCTCCTAGCGAGCTACCCACAGATACGCAGTATTTT. Protein: CSARDLAPSELPTDTQYF.

At least ten counts were recorded for this clonotype. CDR3 region: CASSQAAGQPQHF. The CDR3, as DNA: TGTGCCAGCAGCCAAGCCGCAGGTCAGCCCCAGCATTTT. The genes are TRBV3-1 and TRBJ1-5; D is undetermined. The V end lost 1 base, the J end lost 6 bases, and 7 bases lay between the germline ends. CDR3 length equals 13 residues. Germline assignment: CDR1 LGHDT and CDR2 YNNKEL (reference sequence).

This clonotype was recorded many times. The chain carries TRBV7-3 and TRBJ2-3; D is ambiguous. Germline assignment: CDR1 SGHTA and CDR2 FQGTGA. The CDR3 contains 18 residues. V lost 5 bases and J 2 bases, leaving 23 bases between the germline ends. The CDR3 reads CASSNAEGVHHPTDTQYF. DNA for the CDR3: TGTGCCAGCAGCAACGCCGAAGGAGTTCATCACCCCACAGATACGCAGTATTTT.

In its sample, this clonotype was seen many times. CDR3 protein: CASSDILDTEAFF. The CDR3 coding sequence is TGTGCCAGCAGCGATATCTTGGACACTGAAGCTTTCTTT. The gene calls are TRBV7-9 and TRBJ1-1; no clear D. The germline gives CDR1 SEHNR, CDR2 FQNEAQ (reference sequence). The CDR3 covers 13 residues. Trimming left V 5 bases short and J 3 bases short, with 10 bases between.

This clonotype was seen at least ten times. The rearrangement uses TRBV12-3 or TRBV12-4 and TRBJ2-2, with D unresolved. V was shortened by 8 bases and J by 5 bases, with 9 bases between the two germline ends. CDR3 length equals 12 residues. The DNA of the CDR3 is TGTGCCAGCGTTTTACTGACCGGGGAGCTGTTTTTT. Encoded protein: CASVLLTGELFF.

There are a few counts of this clonotype. This CDR3 is CASSPPGGAGDKETQYF. The CDR3 DNA sequence: TGCGCCAGCAGCCCCCCCGGTGGGGCAGGGGATAAAGAGACCCAGTACTTC. The chain is built from TRBV4-1 and TRBJ2-5, with D tentatively TRBD1 (6 bases). This CDR3 region has 17 residues. Germline loops: CDR1 MGHRA, CDR2 YSYEKL. V shed 4 bases and J shed 3 bases, with 21 bases lying between them.

In the case of this clonotype: One base away lies a much larger clone, so this may be a sequencing read error. The gene calls are TRBV29-1 and TRBJ2-7; 7 nucleotides match TRBD2. The CDR3 sequence is 14 residues long. CDR1 and CDR2 (germline): SQVTM, ANQGSEA. Trimming cost V 6 bases and J 0 bases; bases outside gene matches: 8. The CDR3 is CSVSLGGSSYEQYF. CDR3 nucleotides: TGCAGCGTATCTCTCGGCGGGAGCTCCTACGAGCAGTACTTC.

This clonotype was recorded at least ten times. The chain is built from TRBV7-9 and TRBJ2-6; 9 positions match TRBD1. The CDR3 runs to 17 residues. The germline V gene encodes CDR1 SEHNR and CDR2 FQNEAQ (reference sequence). V lost 5 bases, J lost 3 bases, and 8 bases stayed unmatched. DNA of the CDR3: TGTGCCAGCAGCCACCCGACAGGGGGTAGTGGGGCCAACGTCCTGACTTTC. Its translation is CASSHPTGGSGANVLTF. The entire variable domain, with the rest obtained from reference TRBV7-9 and TRBJ2-6, is as follows: DTGVSQNPRHKITKRGQNVTFRCDPISEHNRLYWYRQTLGQGPEFLTYFQNEAQLEKSRLLSDRFSAERPKGSFSTLEIQRTEQGDSAMYLCASSHPTGGSGANVLTFGAGSRLTVL.

This clonotype has only a few counts. CDR3: CASSRPHPSGELFF. The CDR3 DNA is TGTGCCAGCAGTCGACCGCACCCGTCCGGGGAGCTGTTTTTT. This sequence joins TRBV12-3 or TRBV12-4 and TRBJ2-2; D unresolved. The CDR3 runs to 14 residues. Trimming removed 5 bases at V and 6 bases at J, with 13 bases between.

J is TRBJ2-1 and V is TRBV11-2, with D possibly matching TRBD1 (5 bases). Germline V lookup: CDR1 SGHAT, CDR2 FQNNGV. V dropped 4 bases and J dropped 10 bases, with 8 bases sitting between them. There are 11 residues in the CDR3. The CDR3 protein is CASSSRGEQFF. The CDR3 DNA is TGTGCCAGCAGCTCTAGGGGCGAGCAGTTCTTC.

This clonotype was seen at least ten times. The J gene is TRBJ1-1, the V gene TRBV4-1; tentative D call: TRBD1 (6 bases). Germline-derived CDR1 and CDR2 are MGHRA and YSYEKL. V lost 3 bases to trimming and J lost 5 bases, with 10 bases between them. The CDR3 has 13 amino acids. The CDR3 spells CASSHADRTEAFF. CDR3 bases: TGCGCCAGCAGCCACGCGGACAGAACTGAAGCTTTCTTT.

This clonotype was found many times. This chain connects TRBV30 to TRBJ2-3; D tentatively fits TRBD1 or TRBD2 (5 bases each). V gave up 1 base and J gave up 0 bases, with 11 bases separating them. The germline V gene encodes CDR1 GTSNPN and CDR2 SVGIG (reference sequence). CDR3 length: 15 amino acids. CDR3 protein: CAWSEGSASTDTQYF. The CDR3 DNA reads as TGTGCCTGGAGTGAGGGGAGTGCTAGCACAGATACGCAGTATTTT. The whole variable domain, filled in from reference TRBV30 and TRBJ2-3, reads SQTIHQWPATLVQPVGSPLSLECTVEGTSNPNLYWYRQAAGRGLQLLFYSVGIGQISSEVPQNLSASRPQDRQFILSSKKLLLSDSGFYLCAWSEGSASTDTQYFGPGTRLTVL.

The chain couples TRBV6-1 to TRBJ1-1; D not certain. CDR1 is MNHNS, CDR2 SASEGT, per germline. Deletions cut 2 bases from V and 0 bases from J, with 16 bases between. This CDR3 is built from 17 residues. For the CDR3, the DNA is TGTGCCAGCAGTGAATCTCCTGCCCGACACCTGAACACTGAAGCTTTCTTT. It specifies CASSESPARHLNTEAFF.

J is TRBJ1-4 and V is TRBV6-1; D is uncertain. The length of the CDR3 is 14 residues. V lost 1 base, J lost 5 bases, and 8 bases lay in between. Germline CDR1 reads MNHNS; CDR2 reads SASEGT. This CDR3 is CASSEGGMNEKLFF. Here the CDR3 DNA reads TGTGCCAGCAGTGAAGGGGGAATGAATGAAAAACTGTTTTTT.

There are many counts of this clonotype. The chain links TRBV29-1 to TRBJ2-7, with 16 positions matching TRBD2. The V gene end was trimmed by 0 bases and the J gene end by 3 bases; junction bases not matched to a gene: 8. CDR3 length: 18 residues. Germline V CDR1 and CDR2: SQVTM, ANQGSEA. Written as DNA, the CDR3 is TGCAGCGTTGAAGAGGGACTAGCGGGAGGGCCTGGGGGCTACGAGCAGTACTTC. As protein: CSVEEGLAGGPGGYEQYF.

This clonotype came up many times. The chain is built from TRBV29-1 and TRBJ2-5, with D uncertain. The CDR3 totals 10 residues. The germline CDR1 and CDR2 sequences are SQVTM and ANQGSEA. V shed 3 bases and J shed 4 bases, with 3 bases lying between them. The CDR3 here is CSVEGETQYF. The CDR3, as DNA: TGCAGCGTTGAGGGAGAGACCCAGTACTTC.

About this clonotype itself: A read error may produce the germline difference seen at one junction end. V gene TRBV27 combines with J gene TRBJ1-1; 7 bases are a match to TRBD1. The CDR3 sequence is 13 residues long. The V gene's germline CDR1 is MNHEY and CDR2 SMNVEV (reference sequence). Here the CDR3 reads CASSIQGNTEAYF. CDR3 nucleotides: TGTGCCAGCAGTATACAGGGGAACACTGAAGCTTACTTT.

This clonotype was picked up many times. This rearrangement joins TRBV5-1 to TRBJ2-2; D unclear. The CDR3 runs to 16 residues. Between the trimmed V and J ends, which lost 4 bases and 3 bases, there was a span of 16 bases. Germline CDR1 is SGHRS and CDR2 is YFSETQ. The DNA for the CDR3 is TGCGCCAGCAGCCTAGGGCCGCAGGCGTACACCGGGGAGCTGTTTTTT. Translated: CASSLGPQAYTGELFF.

The table lists this clonotype with many counts. The V and J genes are TRBV4-1 and TRBJ2-7, with TRBD1 matching 7 bases. V gave up 10 bases and J gave up 3 bases; unmatched junction bases: 6. The germline gives CDR1 MGHRA, CDR2 YSYEKL. The CDR3 runs 12 residues. CDR3 DNA sequence: TGCGCCACCAGAGGGGACAGCTACGAGCAGTACTTC. Translation gives CATRGDSYEQYF.

The chain joins TRBV18 to TRBJ1-1; 7 bases map to TRBD1. Germline V gives CDR1 KGHSH, CDR2 LQKENI. The trim removed 3 bases at V and 4 bases at J, leaving 17 bases unmatched. This CDR3 is 18 amino acids long. Written as DNA, the CDR3 is TGTGCCAGCTCACCCAGACAGGGATCCAACTTTTTTGGCACTGAAGCTTTCTTT. Its protein product is CASSPRQGSNFFGTEAFF.

Many counts were recorded for this clonotype. This chain connects TRBV30 to TRBJ2-5, with TRBD1 matching 7 bases. The CDR3 runs to 13 residues. Germline CDR1 reads GTSNPN; CDR2 reads SVGIG (reference sequence). The J segment lost 3 bases and the V segment lost 4 bases, leaving 5 bases of the junction unmatched. CDR3 sequence (DNA): TGTGCCTGGACCAGGGACAGCGAAGAGACCCAGTACTTC. The encoded protein is CAWTRDSEETQYF.

This clonotype came up many times. V usage is TRBV3-1 and J usage is TRBJ2-5; D unclear. V shed 0 bases and J shed 1 base, with 6 bases lying between them. Germline CDR1 reads LGHDT; CDR2 reads YNNKEL (reference sequence). The CDR3 runs to 14 residues. This CDR3 reads CASSQEGRQETQYF. CDR3 coding DNA: TGTGCCAGCAGCCAAGAAGGCCGCCAAGAGACCCAGTACTTC.

This clonotype was seen many times. J is TRBJ2-1 and V is TRBV4-3; 12 bases agree with TRBD2. Per the germline V gene, CDR1 is LGHNA and CDR2 is YSLEER. V trimming: 0 bases; J trimming: 5 bases; junction bases outside the gene matches: 8. The CDR3 is 18 amino acids. CDR3 DNA: TGCGCCAGCAGCCAAGAGAGACCGGGACTAGCGGGCAACAATGAGCAGTTCTTC. It codes for CASSQERPGLAGNNEQFF.